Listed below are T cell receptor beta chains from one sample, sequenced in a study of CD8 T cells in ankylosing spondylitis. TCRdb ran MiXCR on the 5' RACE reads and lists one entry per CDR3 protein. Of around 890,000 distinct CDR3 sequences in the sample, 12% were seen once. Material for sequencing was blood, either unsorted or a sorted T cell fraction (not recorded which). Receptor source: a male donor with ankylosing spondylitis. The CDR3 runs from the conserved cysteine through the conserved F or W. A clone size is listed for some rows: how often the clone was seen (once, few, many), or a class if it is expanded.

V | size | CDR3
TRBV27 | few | CASSSIGRHYEQYF
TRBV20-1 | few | CSHGALGGSPLHF
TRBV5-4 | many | CASSFGTGSYTEAFF
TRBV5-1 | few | CASSLRLGEHEQYF
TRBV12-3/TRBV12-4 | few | CASSLSRGQLYEQYF
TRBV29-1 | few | CSVLPDREVETQYF
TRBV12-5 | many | CARLGEASSYEQYF
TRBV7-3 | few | CASSLRNGAQDNEQFF
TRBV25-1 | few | CASTREAYNEQFF
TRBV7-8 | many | CASSYDRQQPQHF
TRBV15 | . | CATSSPGGYGYTF
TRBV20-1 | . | CSARNPLGGDTREAFF
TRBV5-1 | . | CASSLDFLYEQFF
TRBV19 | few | CASSIRSGPFYEQYF
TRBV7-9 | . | CASSLWGRGADTQYF
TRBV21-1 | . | CASSTHRGRDTEAFF
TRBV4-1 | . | CASSPERAGSEKLFF
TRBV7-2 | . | CASSFRLTSYEQYF
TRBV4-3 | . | CASSQLVRDTEAFF